Here is one T cell receptor (beta chain) with its context. What it recognizes is unknown. The source of the sample is a study of cytotoxic CD8 clonotypes in ibrutinib-treated CLL. Study-wide findings and caveats: Clonality showed a rise at ibrutinib response that reversed toward baseline at progression.

Some clones are missing from TCRdb's copy, which holds only in-frame ones; the method was immunoSEQ multiplex PCR. In the table there are around 300,000 clones, almost 80% of which are singletons. The CDR3 runs to 13 residues. Germline CDR1 and CDR2: ENHRY and SYGVKD. V trimming: 6 bases; J trimming: 8 bases; junction bases outside the gene matches: 8. The sequence derives from a human donor with chronic lymphocytic leukemia. Sample: PBMCs, taken before ibrutinib treatment. The chain employs TRBV10-3 and TRBJ1-2, with 8 bases that match TRBD1. As DNA, the CDR3 is TGTGCCATCAGGGCCGAGGACAGGGCCGGCTACACCTTC. It specifies CAIRAEDRAGYTF.